A single sample is the source of the 6 T cell receptor beta chains below, sequenced in a study of technical replicates of blood from several donors. Clones were read by immunoSEQ multiplex PCR, and TCRdb kept only the in-frame ones, dropping some. The data show about 76,000 clones, roughly 90% seen once. Specimen: T cells isolated from PBMCs. The receptors derive from a human donor in good health.

V is TRBV6-5 and J is TRBJ2-3; D unclear. Germline values: CDR1 MNHEY, CDR2 SVGAGI. This CDR3 has 15 amino acids. V was shortened by 0 bases and J by 2 bases, with 9 bases between the two germline ends. The DNA for the CDR3 is TGTGCCAGCAGTTACTCGCCCTTCTACACAGATACGCAGTATTTT. Amino acids: CASSYSPFYTDTQYF.

V and J are TRBV4-1 and TRBJ2-5; no clear D gene. There are 14 residues in the CDR3. Germline values: CDR1 MGHRA, CDR2 YSYEKL. Trimming took off 4 bases at V and 5 bases at J, with 14 bases between the two ends. CDR3: CASSPRSVVETQYF. The CDR3 DNA reads TGCGCCAGCAGCCCCCGGAGCGTTGTGGAGACCCAGTACTTC.

The chain joins TRBV28 to TRBJ1-1, with 7 bases aligning to TRBD1. Trimming took 4 bases from V and 1 from J; bases not matched to a gene: 6. The germline gives CDR1 MDHEN, CDR2 SYDVKM. The CDR3 runs to 15 residues. The CDR3 nucleotides are TGTGCCAGCAGTTCCTCGGGACAGCCGAACACTGAAGCTTTCTTT. As protein: CASSSSGQPNTEAFF.

In regard to this clone: The sample contains more than one DNA sequence encoding this CDR3. This chain uses TRBV4-1 with TRBJ2-7, with D unresolved. Germline V gives CDR1 MGHRA, CDR2 YSYEKL. This CDR3 region has 13 residues. The V gene lost 0 bases and the J gene lost 3 bases, with 6 bases spanning the gap. The CDR3 protein is CASSQDRGYEQYF. The CDR3 DNA is TGCGCCAGCAGCCAAGATAGAGGCTACGAGCAGTACTTC.

The chain recombines TRBV6-4 with TRBJ1-2; D is undetermined. V gave up 0 bases and J gave up 6 bases, with 14 bases separating them. The length of the CDR3 is 15 residues. Germline V gene lookup returns CDR1 MRHNA and CDR2 SNTAGT. The CDR3 region is CASSDSGTGMDGYTF. The CDR3 coding sequence is TGTGCCAGCAGTGACTCTGGAACGGGGATGGATGGCTACACCTTC.

The chain couples TRBV19 to TRBJ2-7; 7 bases are a match to TRBD1. Germline CDR1 is LNHDA and CDR2 is SQIVND (reference sequence). The CDR3 is made up of 14 amino acids. V shed 3 bases and J 0 bases; nucleotides not matched to a gene: 2. Here the CDR3 reads CASSIRDSSYEQYF. The CDR3 nucleotides are TGTGCCAGTAGTATCCGGGACAGCTCCTACGAGCAGTACTTC.